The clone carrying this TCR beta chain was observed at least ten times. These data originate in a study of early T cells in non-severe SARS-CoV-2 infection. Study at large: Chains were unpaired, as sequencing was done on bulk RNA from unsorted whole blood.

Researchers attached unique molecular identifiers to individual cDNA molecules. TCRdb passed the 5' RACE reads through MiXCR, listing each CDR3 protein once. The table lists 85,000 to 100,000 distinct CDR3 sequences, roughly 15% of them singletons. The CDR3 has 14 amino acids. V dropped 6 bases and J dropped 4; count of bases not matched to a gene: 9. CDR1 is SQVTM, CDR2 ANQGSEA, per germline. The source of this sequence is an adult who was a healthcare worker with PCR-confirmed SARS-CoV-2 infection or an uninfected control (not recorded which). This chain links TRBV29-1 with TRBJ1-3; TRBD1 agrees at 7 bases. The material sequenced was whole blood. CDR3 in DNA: TGCAGCGTCGCAACAGGGGCTATCGGAAACACCATATATTTT. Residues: CSVATGAIGNTIYF.